These 22 T cell receptor beta chains share one sample of origin, sequenced in a study of blood T cell repertoires in COVID-19. Data came from immunoSEQ multiplex PCR; TCRdb stores just in-frame clones and leaves some out. The table has about 43,000 clones, 87% seen once. The material sequenced was peripheral blood. The origin of the receptors is a human donor in a cohort sampled during active COVID-19.

The chain carries TRBV3-1 (or the pseudogene TRBV3-2) and TRBJ2-5, with 12 positions matching TRBD2. This CDR3 region has 22 residues. V was pared by 1 base and J by 5 bases, with 23 bases of the junction left unmatched. Germline assignment: CDR1 LGHDT and CDR2 YNNKEL (reference sequence). CDR3 nucleotide sequence: TGTGCCAGCAGCCAAGTTATAGGCGGCCTAGCGGGAGGGCAAGGGTACGGTGAGACCCAGTACTTC. It is translated as CASSQVIGGLAGGQGYGETQYF.

The gene calls are TRBV2 and TRBJ2-3, with a tentative D call TRBD2 (6 bases). Trimming stripped 5 bases from V and 0 bases from J, with 15 bases between. The CDR3 covers 16 residues. Germline loops: CDR1 SNHLY, CDR2 FYNNEI. This CDR3 is CASSQQEGPSTDTQYF. DNA for the CDR3: TGTGCCAGCAGTCAACAGGAGGGTCCTAGCACAGATACGCAGTATTTT. Complete variable domain (other parts from reference TRBV2 and TRBJ2-3): EPEVTQTPSHQVTQMGQEVILRCVPISNHLYFYWYRQILGQKVEFLVSFYNNEISEKSEIFDDQFSVERPDGSNFTLKIRSTKLEDSAMYFCASSQQEGPSTDTQYFGPGTRLTVL.

With regard to this clone: Sequence at one end of the junction differs from germline and may be a read error. The chain is built from TRBV28 and TRBJ2-7, with D possibly TRBD2 on 6 matching bases. There are 14 residues in the CDR3. Looked up from germline, CDR1 is MDHEN and CDR2 is SYDVKM. CDR3 nucleotides: TGTGCCGTGGGGCAGGGAGGAGGTTTCGGGAATATGGACTTC. Its translation is CAVGQGGGFGNMDF.

The chain employs TRBV28 and TRBJ2-1; 10 positions match TRBD2. This CDR3 has 19 residues. After removal of 3 bases from V and 6 bases from J, the junction contained 17 bases not matched to a gene. From germline, CDR1 is MDHEN and CDR2 SYDVKM. Written as DNA, the CDR3 is TGTGCCAGCAGTTTTACTAGCGGGATGATCCCTTCAAACCCCAATGAGCAGTTCTTC. Translating gives CASSFTSGMIPSNPNEQFF.

The chain is built from TRBV7-9 and TRBJ1-4, with no clear D. Looked up from germline, CDR1 is SEHNR and CDR2 is FQNEAQ (reference sequence). The V gene lost 1 base and the J gene lost 4 bases, with 7 bases spanning the gap. The CDR3 contains 14 residues. The CDR3 nucleotides are TGTGCCAGCAGCTTAGGACTCCTTAATGAAAAACTGTTTTTT. It specifies CASSLGLLNEKLFF. The complete variable domain, with remaining parts taken from reference TRBV7-9 and TRBJ1-4, reads DTGVSQNPRHKITKRGQNVTFRCDPISEHNRLYWYRQTLGQGPEFLTYFQNEAQLEKSRLLSDRFSAERPKGSFSTLEIQRTEQGDSAMYLCASSLGLLNEKLFFGSGTQLSVL.

This chain links TRBV30 with TRBJ2-7; D is unresolved. Germline CDR1 is GTSNPN and CDR2 is SVGIG (reference sequence). Between the trimmed V and J ends, which lost 4 bases and 4 bases, there was a span of 17 bases. The CDR3 sequence is 14 residues long. The CDR3 region is CAWNQAGSRYEQYF. The CDR3, as DNA: TGTGCCTGGAATCAAGCAGGAAGTCGATACGAGCAGTACTTC.

The V call is TRBV28, the J call TRBJ2-1; the match to TRBD2 covers 9 bases. The CDR3 runs to 18 residues. Germline V CDR1 and CDR2: MDHEN, SYDVKM. Germline trimming cut 3 bases from V and 0 bases from J; bases unmatched to any gene: 9. CDR3 residues: CASSFGGLALSSYNEQFF. Written as DNA, the CDR3 is TGTGCCAGCAGTTTTGGCGGACTAGCGCTAAGCTCCTACAATGAGCAGTTCTTC. The full variable domain, in which reference TRBV28 and TRBJ2-1 provide the parts outside the CDR3, is DVKVTQSSRYLVKRTGEKVFLECVQDMDHENMFWYRQDPGLGLRLIYFSYDVKMKEKGDIPEGYSVSREKKERFSLILESASTNQTSMYLCASSFGGLALSSYNEQFFGPGTRLTVL.

This chain uses TRBV5-6 with TRBJ2-1, with 12 nucleotides matching TRBD1. J lost 4 bases, V lost 4 bases, and 6 bases had no gene match. Germline loops: CDR1 SGHDT, CDR2 YYEEEE. There are 16 residues in the CDR3. DNA of the CDR3: TGTGCCAGCAGCCTGGCGGGACAGGGGGCTTACAATGAGCAGTTCTTC. Its translation: CASSLAGQGAYNEQFF.

This clone turned up a few times. V gene TRBV7-6 combines with J gene TRBJ1-6; D not resolved. Germline CDR1 is SGHVS and CDR2 is FNYEAQ. The V end lost 2 bases, the J end lost 9 bases, and 8 bases lay between the germline ends. The CDR3 has 13 amino acids. The CDR3 nucleotides read TGTGCCAGCAGCTTATGGCAGGCTTCACCCCTCCACTTT. Its translation: CASSLWQASPLHF. Combining the CDR3 with reference TRBV7-6 and TRBJ1-6 gives the whole variable domain GAGVSQSPRYKVTKRGQDVALRCDPISGHVSLYWYRQALGQGPEFLTYFNYEAQQDKSGLPNDRFSAERPEGSISTLTIQRTEQRDSAMYRCASSLWQASPLHFGNGTRLTVT.

This sequence joins TRBV30 and TRBJ2-1; possibly TRBD1 for D (6 bases). V lost 2 bases and J 12 bases, leaving 17 bases between the germline ends. The CDR3 has 13 amino acids. Per germline, CDR1 GTSNPN and CDR2 SVGIG (reference sequence). DNA of the CDR3: TGTGCCTGGAGTCCATCGAACAGGGTTGGGCAGTTCTTC. Its translation: CAWSPSNRVGQFF.

The gene calls are TRBV29-1 and TRBJ2-3; D perhaps matches TRBD1 (6 bases). Trimming left V 5 bases short and J 10 bases short, with 16 bases between. The CDR3 has 12 amino acids. Germline assignment: CDR1 SQVTM and CDR2 ANQGSEA. Written as DNA, the CDR3 is TGCAGCGTTCGGACAGACCAGGTGCCGCAGTATTTT. Translation gives CSVRTDQVPQYF.

CDR3: CASSEFGSPSYEQYF. The CDR3, as DNA: TGTGCCAGCAGTGAATTCGGGTCTCCCTCCTACGAGCAGTACTTC. The V call is TRBV6-4, the J call TRBJ2-7; D ambiguous. The CDR3 covers 15 residues. V shed 3 bases and J shed 0 bases, with 12 bases lying between them. Germline V gene data show CDR1 as MRHNA and CDR2 as SNTAGT.

The chain carries TRBV9 and TRBJ2-3; perhaps TRBD2 as D (6 bases). Germline V gene lookup returns CDR1 SGDLS and CDR2 YYNGEE. V was clipped by 7 bases and J by 1 base, with 7 bases between them. The CDR3 is 12 amino acids. In DNA form, the CDR3 reads TGTGCCAGCGGAGGGGGCACAGATACGCAGTATTTT. Protein product: CASGGGTDTQYF.

In this sample, this clone turned up a few times. J is TRBJ2-1 and V is TRBV12-3 or TRBV12-4; D may be TRBD2 (6 bases). The CDR3 is 13 residues long. V lost 3 bases to trimming and J lost 7 bases, with 10 bases between them. In DNA form, the CDR3 reads TGTGCCAGCAGTTTCGCGGAGGGGAATGAGCAGTTCTTC. This codes for CASSFAEGNEQFF.

The chain recombines TRBV18 with TRBJ2-2; 12 bases align to TRBD2. This CDR3 comprises 16 residues. Germline loops: CDR1 KGHSH, CDR2 LQKENI. The V segment lost 1 base and the J segment 8 bases; nucleotides outside the gene matches: 5. CDR3 amino acids: CASSPQTSGSTGELFF. DNA of the CDR3: TGTGCCAGCTCACCACAGACTAGCGGGAGTACGGGGGAGCTGTTTTTT.

This clone occurred once. The V and J genes are TRBV2 and TRBJ2-1; TRBD2 matches 11 bases. CDR1 and CDR2 (germline): SNHLY, FYNNEI. V was pared by 6 bases and J by 7 bases, with 11 bases of the junction left unmatched. The CDR3 spans 16 residues. CDR3 DNA sequence: TGTGCCAGCAGGGCCTTTAGCGGGAGGGCCAGGAATGAGCAGTTCTTC. Translating it yields CASRAFSGRARNEQFF.

The chain carries TRBV3-1 (or the pseudogene TRBV3-2) and TRBJ1-1; tentatively, D is TRBD1 (5 bases). CDR3 length: 12 amino acids. Trimming removed 4 bases at V and 4 bases at J, with 7 bases between. Germline V gene data show CDR1 as LGHDT and CDR2 as YNNKEL (reference sequence). The CDR3 region is CASSPGITEAFF. CDR3 coding DNA: TGTGCCAGCAGCCCAGGGATCACTGAAGCTTTCTTT.

The chain couples TRBV21-1 to TRBJ1-1; the D call TRBD1 from the table was never checked on the DNA. TRBV21-1 is a known pseudogene. This CDR3 contains 14 residues. The DNA for the CDR3 is TGTGCCAGCAGAAGGGGCAGAACGAACACTGAAGCTTTCTTT. Protein: CASRRGRTNTEAFF.

V is TRBV5-1 and J is TRBJ2-5; 11 positions agree with TRBD2. There are 17 residues in the CDR3. From germline, CDR1 is SGHRS and CDR2 YFSETQ. Germline trimming cut 1 base from V and 5 bases from J; bases unmatched to any gene: 10. In DNA, the CDR3 is TGCGCCAGCAGCTTGAGGCTAGCGGGAGGTCCAGGTGAGACCCAGTACTTC. Amino acid sequence: CASSLRLAGGPGETQYF. The variable domain in full, completed from reference TRBV5-1 and TRBJ2-5, reads KAGVTQTPRYLIKTRGQQVTLSCSPISGHRSVSWYQQTPGQGLQFLFEYFSETQRNKGNFPGRFSGRQFSNSRSEMNVSTLELGDSALYLCASSLRLAGGPGETQYFGPGTRLLVL.

CDR3 sequence reads: CASSPPTGKFFGELFF. The CDR3 DNA follows: TGTGCCAGCAGCCCCCCGACAGGGAAGTTCTTCGGGGAGCTGTTTTTT. The V gene is TRBV9, the J gene TRBJ2-2; 7 nucleotides agree with TRBD1. Germline lookup yields CDR1 SGDLS and CDR2 YYNGEE. The CDR3 length is 16 residues. Trimming cost V 4 bases and J 7 bases; bases outside gene matches: 13. The variable domain in full, with the rest retrieved from reference TRBV9 and TRBJ2-2, is DSGVTQTPKHLITATGQRVTLRCSPRSGDLSVYWYQQSLDQGLQFLIQYYNGEERAKGNILERFSAQQFPDLHSELNLSSLELGDSALYFCASSPPTGKFFGELFFGEGSRLTVL.

The V call is TRBV6-5, the J call TRBJ2-1; TRBD2 matches 7 bases. The CDR3 is 15 residues long. J lost 1 base, V lost 7 bases, and 7 bases had no gene match. CDR1 is MNHEY, CDR2 SVGAGI, per germline. In DNA form, the CDR3 reads TGTGCCAGCATGATCGCGGGAGCGTCCTACAATGAGCAGTTCTTC. This encodes CASMIAGASYNEQFF.

V usage is TRBV12-3 or TRBV12-4 and J usage is TRBJ1-1; weak D call: TRBD1 (6 bases). V lost 8 bases and J lost 4, with 14 bases in between. The CDR3 extends over 13 amino acids. The CDR3 DNA is TGTGCCAGCCAAACGGGGGGCCGCACTGAAGCTTTCTTT. Translation gives CASQTGGRTEAFF.